A single sample gave rise to the 17 T cell receptor beta chains below, sequenced in a study of blood T cell repertoires in COVID-19. Repertoires were generated with immunoSEQ multiplex PCR, while TCRdb's copy carries only in-frame clones and drops some. The top ten clones hold approximately 2.9% of a sample with about 210,000 clones, around four fifths of them seen once. The material sequenced was peripheral blood. Every receptor here comes from a man aged 50 to 59 with active or convalescent COVID-19.

The chain joins TRBV2 to TRBJ2-7, with D uncertain. The V gene lost 6 bases and the J gene lost 7 bases, with 13 bases spanning the gap. CDR3 length: 12 amino acids. CDR1 is SNHLY and CDR2 is FYNNEI in the germline V gene. Here the CDR3 DNA reads TGTGCCAGCAGCTACGAGACTCTGGAGCAGTACTTC. It is translated as CASSYETLEQYF.

The genes are TRBV12-2 and TRBJ2-5; TRBD2 is taken as the D call from the table, unchecked against the DNA. TRBV12-2 is designated a pseudogene. The CDR3 is 17 residues long. CDR3 DNA sequence: TGTGCAAGTCGCTTTCCCATAGCTAGGGCAGGAGGGGAGACCCAGTACTTC. It encodes CASRFPIARAGGETQYF.

This clone came up once. V and J are TRBV21-1 and TRBJ2-2; the table's D call of TRBD2 was not tested on the DNA. TRBV21-1 is a listed pseudogene. This CDR3 has 17 amino acids. CDR3 amino acids: CASSKGKGSGVTGELFF. CDR3 nucleotides: TGTGCCAGCAGCAAAGGGAAAGGGAGTGGAGTCACCGGGGAGCTGTTTTTT.

The rearrangement links TRBV28 to TRBJ2-3; no clear D gene. CDR1 and CDR2 from the germline V gene are MDHEN and SYDVKM. The length of the CDR3 is 12 residues. V was trimmed by 6 bases and J by 6 bases, leaving 10 bases between them. CDR3 in DNA: TGTGCCAGCAGCCCCCCCCGGGATACGCAGTATTTT. Amino acids: CASSPPRDTQYF.

This chain links TRBV5-1 with TRBJ2-5, with 9 bases matching TRBD1. The CDR3 has 15 amino acids. Per germline, CDR1 SGHRS and CDR2 YFSETQ. The J segment lost 2 bases and the V segment lost 3 bases, leaving 5 bases of the junction unmatched. This chain's CDR3 is CASSSGQGTQETQYF. In DNA form, the CDR3 reads TGCGCCAGCAGCTCGGGACAGGGAACTCAAGAGACCCAGTACTTC.

J is TRBJ2-2 and V is TRBV5-5; 7 bases fit TRBD1. Looked up from germline, CDR1 is SGHKS and CDR2 is YYEKEE (reference sequence). V lost 4 bases, J lost 6 bases, and 6 bases stayed unmatched. The CDR3 is 14 amino acids. CDR3 residues: CASSVMTGPGELFF. For the CDR3, the DNA is TGTGCCAGCAGCGTGATGACAGGGCCCGGGGAGCTGTTTTTT. Supplemented by reference TRBV5-5 and TRBJ2-2, the full variable domain reads DAGVTQSPTHLIKTRGQQVTLRCSPISGHKSVSWYQQVLGQGPQFIFQYYEKEERGRGNFPDRFSARQFPNYSSELNVNALLLGDSALYLCASSVMTGPGELFFGEGSRLTVL.

The chain joins TRBV5-4 to TRBJ2-3; weak D call: TRBD2 (6 bases). Per the germline V gene, CDR1 is SGHNT and CDR2 is YYREEE (reference sequence). Trimming removed 4 bases at V and 8 bases at J, with 26 bases between. This CDR3 spans 17 amino acids. The CDR3 coding sequence is TGTGCCAGCAGCCCAACGGGGGTAGCGGCCCGGGTGGGTACGCAGTATTTT. It codes for CASSPTGVAARVGTQYF.

This clone was seen only once. The chain carries TRBV9 and TRBJ1-2; 8 bases fit TRBD1. Unmatched junction bases numbered 10, after V lost 4 bases and J lost 8 bases. The CDR3 covers 14 residues. Germline lookup yields CDR1 SGDLS and CDR2 YYNGEE. Written as DNA, the CDR3 is TGTGCCAGCAGCCCGACAGGGGATGGGGTAGGCTACACCTTC. Translating it yields CASSPTGDGVGYTF.

The rearrangement links TRBV16 to TRBJ1-3; 9 bases fit TRBD1. In germline, CDR1 is KGHSY, CDR2 FQNENV. The CDR3 spans 16 residues. J was trimmed by 2 bases and V by 3 bases; bases with no gene match: 5. CDR3 region: CASSQDWTGAGNTIYF. CDR3 DNA sequence: TGTGCCAGCAGCCAGGATTGGACAGGGGCTGGAAACACCATATATTTT.

The V call is TRBV19, the J call TRBJ1-5, with TRBD1 matching over 9 bases. The V gene's germline CDR1 is LNHDA and CDR2 SQIVND (reference sequence). The junction had 7 bases not matched to a gene; V was cut back by 6 bases and J by 4 bases. The CDR3 covers 15 residues. The CDR3 protein is CASRDDRGGNQPQHF. CDR3 sequence (DNA): TGTGCCAGTAGGGACGACAGGGGGGGGAATCAGCCCCAGCATTTT.

V and J are TRBV21-1 and TRBJ2-7; the D segment call TRBD2 is taken from the table without a DNA check. TRBV21-1 is marked as a pseudogene. CDR3 length: 14 residues. CDR3 sequence (DNA): TGTGCCAGCAGCAAAGAGGCCCGGCGGTACGAGCAGTACTTC. Translating gives CASSKEARRYEQYF.

The gene calls are TRBV9 and TRBJ2-1, with D possibly TRBD2 on 5 matching bases. V was clipped by 0 bases and J by 9 bases, with 13 bases between them. The CDR3 runs to 14 residues. Germline CDR1 is SGDLS and CDR2 is YYNGEE. CDR3 sequence (DNA): TGTGCCAGCAGCGTAGAAGGAGGAGTAAGTGAGCAGTTCTTC. Encoded protein: CASSVEGGVSEQFF.

This sequence joins TRBV24-1 and TRBJ2-3; TRBD2 might be the D (6 bases). Germline lookup yields CDR1 KGHDR and CDR2 SFDVKD. There are 12 residues in the CDR3. V was pared by 5 bases and J by 6 bases, with 8 bases between. CDR3 protein: CATSVRGDTQYF. The CDR3 DNA follows: TGTGCCACCAGTGTCCGGGGGGATACGCAGTATTTT.

The chain recombines TRBV19 with TRBJ1-5; possibly TRBD1 for D (6 bases). V was cut by 4 bases and J by 1 base, with 14 bases left in between. This CDR3 region has 16 residues. Germline assignment: CDR1 LNHDA and CDR2 SQIVND (reference sequence). The DNA of the CDR3 is TGTGCCAGTAGTACCTGGACAGTAAGAAGCAATCAGCCCCAGCATTTT. The encoded protein is CASSTWTVRSNQPQHF. The full variable domain, its missing parts supplied by reference TRBV19 and TRBJ1-5, is DGGITQSPKYLFRKEGQNVTLSCEQNLNHDAMYWYRQDPGQGLRLIYYSQIVNDFQKGDIAEGYSVSREKKESFPLTVTSAQKNPTAFYLCASSTWTVRSNQPQHFGDGTRLSIL.

The sample holds a few counts of this clone. This specimen includes other DNA sequences encoding the same CDR3. The CDR3 loop reads CASSVLETQYF. The CDR3 DNA is TGTGCCAGTTCGGTCCTAGAGACCCAGTACTTC. The chain employs TRBV5-8 and TRBJ2-5, with no clear D. CDR3 length: 11 residues. CDR1 and CDR2 (germline): SGHTS, YDEGEE. Trimming shortened V by 8 bases and J by 4 bases, and 9 bases separated the two germline ends.

The genes are TRBV6-5 and TRBJ2-7; 8 bases are shared with TRBD1. The CDR3 runs to 15 residues. From germline, CDR1 is MNHEY and CDR2 SVGAGI. The ends lost 2 bases at V and 3 bases at J; junction bases unmatched: 6. The CDR3 sequence is CASSYPGTGGYEQYF. CDR3 DNA: TGTGCCAGCAGTTACCCTGGAACAGGGGGCTACGAGCAGTACTTC.

This rearrangement joins TRBV19 to TRBJ2-6; no reliable D call. V lost 4 bases and J 1 base, leaving 14 bases between the germline ends. Germline V CDR1 and CDR2: LNHDA, SQIVND (reference sequence). The CDR3 spans 17 residues. The CDR3 is CASSTNSLLSGANVLTF. The CDR3 bases are TGTGCCAGTAGTACGAACAGCTTGTTGTCTGGGGCCAACGTCCTGACTTTC.